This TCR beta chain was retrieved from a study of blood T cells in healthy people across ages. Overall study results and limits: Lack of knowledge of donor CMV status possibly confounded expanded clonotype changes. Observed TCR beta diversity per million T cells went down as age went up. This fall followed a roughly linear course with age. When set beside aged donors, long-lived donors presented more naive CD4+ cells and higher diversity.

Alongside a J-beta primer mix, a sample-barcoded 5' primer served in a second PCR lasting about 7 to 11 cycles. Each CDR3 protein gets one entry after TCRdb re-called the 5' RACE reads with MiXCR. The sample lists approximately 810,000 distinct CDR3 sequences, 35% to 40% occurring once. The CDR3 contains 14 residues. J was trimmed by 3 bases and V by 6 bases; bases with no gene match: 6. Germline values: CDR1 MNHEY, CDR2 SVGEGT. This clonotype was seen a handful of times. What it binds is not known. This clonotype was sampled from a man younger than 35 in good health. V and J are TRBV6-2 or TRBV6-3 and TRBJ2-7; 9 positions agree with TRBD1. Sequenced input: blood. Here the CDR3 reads CASSYKGQGYEQYF. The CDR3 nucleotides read TGTGCCAGCAGCTACAAGGGACAGGGCTACGAGCAGTACTTC.